Each of the 25 T cell receptor beta chains below was sequenced from the same sample in a study of cytotoxic CD8 clonotypes in ibrutinib-treated CLL. Using immunoSEQ multiplex PCR, the repertoire was profiled, and TCRdb retains in-frame clones only, with some absent. The table records roughly 150,000 clones, about 88% of them present only once. The sample was PBMCs, taken at disease progression, from a patient treated with ibrutinib. The receptors stem from a human donor with chronic lymphocytic leukemia.

This clone was seen once. The V gene is TRBV2, the J gene TRBJ1-2; 7 bases are shared with TRBD1. With 6 bases clipped from V and 6 bases from J, the junction kept 7 bases outside the gene matches. The CDR3 runs to 13 residues. Germline assignment: CDR1 SNHLY and CDR2 FYNNEI. The CDR3 coding sequence is TGTGCCAGCAGCGAGGACAGGTGGGATGGCTACACCTTC. It yields the protein CASSEDRWDGYTF.

This rearrangement joins TRBV28 to TRBJ2-1; 11 positions match TRBD2. CDR1 and CDR2 (germline): MDHEN, SYDVKM. This CDR3 comprises 15 residues. Trimming at V came to 6 bases and at J to 4 bases, leaving 5 bases not matched to a gene. For the CDR3, the DNA is TGTGCCAGCAGCCAACTAGCGGGAGATTACAATGAGCAGTTCTTC. Protein: CASSQLAGDYNEQFF.

The V call is TRBV28, the J call TRBJ2-3, with D perhaps TRBD2 (5 bases). The V and J ends lost 5 bases and 8 bases respectively, with 14 bases between them. This CDR3 is 13 amino acids long. Germline values: CDR1 MDHEN, CDR2 SYDVKM. CDR3 DNA sequence: TGTGCCAGCAGTCCAACGAGTCGGGGTACGCAGTATTTT. Its translation is CASSPTSRGTQYF.

To note about this clone: Relative to the germline gene, one junction end is altered; a read error may explain this. The chain uses TRBV7-3 and TRBJ2-3, with 8 bases lining up with TRBD2. This CDR3 spans 17 amino acids. Germline V gene lookup returns CDR1 SGHTA and CDR2 FQGTGA. CDR3 bases: TGTGCCAGCAGCCTAACCCTTGGAGCGGGAGACATGGATACGCAGTATTTT. Translating it yields CASSLTLGAGDMDTQYF.

This clone showed up just once. V is TRBV28 and J is TRBJ2-7; D may be TRBD2 (5 bases). Germline values: CDR1 MDHEN, CDR2 SYDVKM. V lost 3 bases and J 4 bases, leaving 13 bases between the germline ends. The CDR3 contains 14 residues. The DNA of the CDR3 is TGTGCCAGCAGTTTTGGCCTCGGGATATACGAGCAGTACTTC. Amino acids: CASSFGLGIYEQYF.

The chain employs TRBV6-5 and TRBJ1-1, with D hard to call. Trimming took off 6 bases at V and 5 bases at J, with 13 bases between the two ends. In germline, CDR1 is MNHEY, CDR2 SVGAGI. This CDR3 has 13 residues. As DNA, the CDR3 is TGTGCCAGCAGCGCTAGGAGAAGGACTGAAGCTTTCTTT. The encoded protein is CASSARRRTEAFF.

This clone was seen a handful of times. The V and J genes are TRBV19 and TRBJ1-5, with a weak D call TRBD1 (5 bases). Trimming removed 1 base at V and 0 bases at J, with 7 bases between. The CDR3 is made up of 15 amino acids. CDR1 LNHDA and CDR2 SQIVND come from the germline V gene (reference sequence). The CDR3 DNA reads as TGTGCCAGTAGTATAGCAAGGGGTAGCAATCAGCCCCAGCATTTT. Translation gives CASSIARGSNQPQHF. Supplemented by reference TRBV19 and TRBJ1-5, the full variable domain reads DGGITQSPKYLFRKEGQNVTLSCEQNLNHDAMYWYRQDPGQGLRLIYYSQIVNDFQKGDIAEGYSVSREKKESFPLTVTSAQKNPTAFYLCASSIARGSNQPQHFGDGTRLSIL.

The chain recombines TRBV6-5 with TRBJ2-3; TRBD2 matches 7 bases. The CDR3 spans 15 residues. Trimming took 8 bases from V and 6 from J; bases not matched to a gene: 14. Germline V CDR1 and CDR2: MNHEY, SVGAGI. Written as DNA, the CDR3 is TGTGCCAGCGGGAAGACTGGGGGGAGGGCGGATACGCAGTATTTT. Translated, it gives CASGKTGGRADTQYF.

J is TRBJ1-1 and V is TRBV27; no definite D call. Germline assignment: CDR1 MNHEY and CDR2 SMNVEV (reference sequence). V lost 5 bases and J lost 8, with 21 bases in between. The CDR3 loop spans 15 amino acids. CDR3 DNA sequence: TGTGCCAGCAGTCCAGCGGCTGGTGGAGATGGGGAAGCTTTCTTT. Protein: CASSPAAGGDGEAFF.

This clone was seen just once. The genes are TRBV4-3 and TRBJ1-1; D is unclear. The V gene lost 1 base and the J gene lost 1 base, with 4 bases spanning the gap. This CDR3 is built from 13 residues. The germline CDR1 and CDR2 sequences are LGHNA and YSLEER. The DNA for the CDR3 is TGCGCCAGCAGCCAAGGAACGAACACTGAAGCTTTCTTT. It is translated as CASSQGTNTEAFF.

The chain links TRBV7-2 to TRBJ2-1, with unresolved D. V was clipped by 1 base and J by 8 bases, with 12 bases between them. Germline CDR1 reads SGHTA; CDR2 reads FQGNSA. The CDR3 runs 14 residues. In DNA form, the CDR3 reads TGTGCCAGCAGCTTAGGGTACGAAGGCGATGAGCAGTTCTTC. This gives the protein CASSLGYEGDEQFF.

V gene TRBV7-9 combines with J gene TRBJ1-2, with no clear D. The ends were cut back, 1 base at V and 7 bases at J, with 4 bases in the middle. This CDR3 is 11 amino acids long. Germline V gene sequence: CDR1 SEHNR, CDR2 FQNEAQ (reference sequence). For the CDR3, the DNA is TGTGCCAGCAGCTTAGGGGCTGGCTACACCTTC. It is translated as CASSLGAGYTF.

In its sample, this clone was seen once. The chain couples TRBV4-1 to TRBJ1-2; 8 bases match TRBD1. The CDR3 has 14 amino acids. Germline lookup yields CDR1 MGHRA and CDR2 YSYEKL. Unmatched junction bases numbered 9, after V lost 8 bases and J lost 4 bases. CDR3 nucleotide sequence: TGCGCCAGCCGGGGACAGGCTGCGACCTATGGCTACACCTTC. Translating it yields CASRGQAATYGYTF.

This clone was seen only a few times. V is TRBV20-1 and J is TRBJ1-2, with D unresolved. The V end was cut by 6 bases, the J end by 6 bases, with 11 bases between. The CDR3 has 11 residues. The V gene's germline CDR1 is DFQATT and CDR2 SNEGSKA (reference sequence). This CDR3 is CSALRDDGYTF. The CDR3 DNA reads TGCAGTGCCCTCCGAGACGATGGCTACACCTTC.

This rearrangement joins TRBV2 to TRBJ2-6, with a weak D call TRBD1 (6 bases). The CDR3 extends over 15 amino acids. Germline lookup yields CDR1 SNHLY and CDR2 FYNNEI. The V and J ends lost 7 bases and 0 bases respectively, with 10 bases between them. Here the CDR3 reads CASKTGTSGANVLTF. The CDR3, as DNA: TGTGCCAGCAAAACAGGGACCTCTGGGGCCAACGTCCTGACTTTC.

The CDR3, as DNA: TGCGCCAGCAGAGAGGAACCCCCCCTAGGCTACACCTTC. Its translation is CASREEPPLGYTF. The chain couples TRBV5-1 to TRBJ1-2, with D unresolved. Deletions cut 5 bases from V and 8 bases from J, with 16 bases between. This CDR3 spans 13 amino acids. From germline, CDR1 is SGHRS and CDR2 YFSETQ.

The chain employs TRBV11-2 and TRBJ2-2, with 9 bases that match TRBD1. The CDR3 is 19 amino acids. From germline, CDR1 is SGHAT and CDR2 FQNNGV. J was trimmed by 6 bases and V by 3 bases; bases with no gene match: 17. The CDR3 is CASSLGPGQGRLGAGELFF. The DNA of the CDR3 is TGTGCCAGCAGCTTGGGACCGGGACAGGGCAGATTAGGGGCCGGGGAGCTGTTTTTT.

V is TRBV11-2 and J is TRBJ2-1; D is perhaps TRBD2 (5 bases). The CDR3 extends over 15 amino acids. Germline V gene sequence: CDR1 SGHAT, CDR2 FQNNGV. V was trimmed by 2 bases and J by 8 bases, leaving 16 bases between them. CDR3 loop: CASSLRPDFVDEQFF. In nucleotides, the CDR3 is TGTGCCAGCAGCTTAAGGCCGGACTTCGTCGATGAGCAGTTCTTC.

The chain couples TRBV6-5 to TRBJ1-2; perhaps TRBD1 as D (5 bases). V was clipped by 9 bases and J by 7 bases, with 21 bases between them. This CDR3 comprises 14 residues. Germline assignment: CDR1 MNHEY and CDR2 SVGAGI. CDR3 sequence (DNA): TGTGCCAGTCGGAAGCTTCAGGGAGTTGGTGGCTACACCTTC. Its translation is CASRKLQGVGGYTF.

This clone was observed once. One end of the junction varies from germline; a read error may be responsible. The chain carries TRBV7-7 and TRBJ2-1; D is ambiguous. The length of the CDR3 is 13 residues. Germline-derived CDR1 and CDR2 are SSHAT and FNYEAQ (reference sequence). The chain's CDR3 is CASSPGPYNEQFF. The CDR3 coding sequence is TGTGCTAGCAGCCCAGGACCCTACAATGAGCAGTTCTTC.

J is TRBJ2-1 and V is TRBV4-2; no reliable D call. The CDR3 is made up of 14 amino acids. CDR1 is LGHNA and CDR2 is YNFKEQ in the germline V gene. The V end lost 4 bases, the J end lost 6 bases, and 13 bases lay between the germline ends. This CDR3 reads CASSRDSPLNEQFF. For the CDR3, the DNA is TGTGCCAGCAGCCGAGACTCGCCTCTCAATGAGCAGTTCTTC.

V usage is TRBV11-1 and J usage is TRBJ1-2, with 7 positions matching TRBD1. V was clipped by 5 bases and J by 6 bases; unmatched bases: 6. The CDR3 spans 13 residues. The germline CDR1 and CDR2 sequences are SGHAT and FQDESV (reference sequence). CDR3 bases: TGTGCCAGCAGCCAACAGGGGATTGATGGCTACACCTTC. This codes for CASSQQGIDGYTF.

The chain employs TRBV4-1 and TRBJ1-3, with 7 nucleotides matching TRBD1. This CDR3 comprises 15 residues. V was pared by 4 bases and J by 0 bases, with 3 bases of the junction left unmatched. Looked up from germline, CDR1 is MGHRA and CDR2 is YSYEKL. The CDR3 loop reads CASSPGGDSGNTIYF. Here the CDR3 DNA reads TGCGCCAGCAGCCCAGGGGGGGACTCTGGAAACACCATATATTTT.

J is TRBJ2-7 and V is TRBV28; 9 positions agree with TRBD1. V lost 6 bases and J lost 3; bases outside the gene matches: 6. This CDR3 comprises 14 residues. The germline gives CDR1 MDHEN, CDR2 SYDVKM. The CDR3 sequence: CASSGTGIYYEQYF. Written as DNA, the CDR3 is TGTGCCAGCAGCGGGACAGGGATATACTACGAGCAGTACTTC.

The chain carries TRBV5-8 and TRBJ1-5, with no clear D. The CDR3 length is 17 residues. V lost 0 bases to trimming and J lost 2 bases, with 15 bases between them. Germline loops: CDR1 SGHTS, CDR2 YDEGEE. CDR3 nucleotide sequence: TGTGCCAGCAGCTTGGGGTCGACGACTGCGGGCAATCAGCCCCAGCATTTT. The encoded protein is CASSLGSTTAGNQPQHF.